Reported below is one T cell receptor beta chain. This clone has a handful of counts. It lacks a known antigen. The sample holds no much larger clone one base away, and base qualities are not on file. The data stem from a study of shared clonotypes between healthy human individuals (dated by TCRdb to 2018 to 2021). Turning to the overall study: The cohort comprised two women and three men aged 18 to 49 years. Different laboratories and diverse techniques were used to prepare libraries and sequence TCR repertoires, to increase sequencing depth and limit assay-specific biases. Per donor, leukapheresis produced somewhere between about 0.85 and 9.5 billion PBMCs. Blood TCR repertoires of several healthy adults were deeply sequenced to estimate repertoire size and the extent of clonotype sharing between individuals. Per donor, three plates each were used for CD4 naive and CD4 memory, two for CD8 naive, and one for CD8 memory.

Trimming removed 6 bases from V and 6 bases from J, leaving 15 bases between the germline ends. The CDR3 measures 13 amino acids from cysteine to phenylalanine. Solely the CDR3 DNA is kept, with 39 bases framed from the first base. From the germline V gene, CDR1 is MNHEY and CDR2 is SVGAGI. Using the deep immunoSEQ assay, TCR CDR3 regions were amplified from genomic DNA by multiplex PCR. Extracted genomic DNA from each cell subset was spread evenly across all wells of several immunoSEQ 96-well plates, with each plate serving as a replicate. Each replicate PCR for sorted subsets received about 180 ng genomic DNA, equal to around 32,000 T cell genomes. The purified libraries were quantified using a Qubit 3.0 fluorometer, sized with a Bioanalyzer 2100, and then quantified again using the KAPA Library Quantification kit. Each immunoSEQ 96-well plate was sequenced on its own single-read 150-cycle Illumina NextSeq 550 flow cell. The authors' pipeline ran thus. Because the immunoSEQ output held only junctional sequences and lacked quality scores, the filtering could not match the filtering applied to full-length reads. Sequences were annotated with PyIR, a Python wrapper for IgBLAST v1.9, and V/J genes and CDR3 were assigned using IMGT germline references. Reads were removed for weak V/J assignments (E-value above 1e-6), missing CDR3, stop codons, out-of-frame junctions, or ambiguous translated residues. V3J clonotypes were defined as sequences sharing an identical inferred V gene, J gene, and CDR3 amino acid sequence. To compute the percentage overlap between repertoires, the number of shared unique clonotypes was divided by the size of the smaller repertoire. RTK rarefaction, the Chao1 estimator, and Recon v2.1 estimates of unobserved clonotypes were used to assess repertoire richness. For all TCRbeta clonotypes obtained by the gDNA method from four donors, generation probabilities were computed with OLGA. The table comes from immuneACCESS by way of TCRdb, which keeps in-frame sequences with V and J called. Part of the clones is missing from these tables; in studies checked, under half for an unresolved V gene and the rest for unknown reasons. From that table come the V and J calls and clone size; the DNA was used to work out D and trimming. This sample lists about 550,000 clones; around 95% were detected once. About 0.11% of the sample is in the top ten clones.

For the CD8 naive samples, CD45RO-negative cells were positively selected for CCR7, yielding a CD45RA+CCR7+ population from which TemRA cells were excluded. Healthy HIV-negative adults with no recently reported acute infections or vaccinations were included as donors. Every donor was a Caucasian adult living in Nashville, Tennessee, USA. After blood collection by leukapheresis, PBMCs were isolated using Ficoll-Histopaque density gradient centrifugation and then cryopreserved in the vapor phase of liquid nitrogen. Analytical flow cytometry was used to check the purity and quantity of every magnetically sorted T cell population. From each sorted fraction, genomic DNA was isolated and quantified by UV absorbance on a Nanodrop 2000c. The investigation overall reported the following: Sampling was limited to blood, and TCR repertoires in tissue likely differ from TCR repertoires in blood. Rarefaction of sorted-subset datasets indicated incomplete sequencing despite the large sequencing depth. Clonotypes shared by all four sorted-subset donors showed higher generation probabilities than non-shared clonotypes. Sharing across several donors was observed for around 4.8% of naive CD4, less than 4% of naive CD8, over 2% of memory CD4, and around 0.44% of memory CD8 clonotypes. Naive subsets generally had larger estimated clonotype richness than memory subsets. The small number of donors limited the genetic and exposure-history diversity represented. Pairwise subsampling led to the expectation that sequencing depth would affect the degree of clonotype sharing among donors.

The V gene is TRBV6-5 and the J gene is TRBJ2-7; a weak D assignment points to TRBD1 (6 bases agree). The TCR sequence derives from a woman between 25 and 40 years old in good health. The material sequenced was naive CD8+ T cells sorted from blood. Read against the paper, the sample's cell subset or site label means: CD45RA+CCR7+. The CDR3 reads as follows: CASSPPGHLEQYF. DNA sequence: TGTGCCAGCAGCCCACCGGGACATCTCGAGCAGTACTTC.